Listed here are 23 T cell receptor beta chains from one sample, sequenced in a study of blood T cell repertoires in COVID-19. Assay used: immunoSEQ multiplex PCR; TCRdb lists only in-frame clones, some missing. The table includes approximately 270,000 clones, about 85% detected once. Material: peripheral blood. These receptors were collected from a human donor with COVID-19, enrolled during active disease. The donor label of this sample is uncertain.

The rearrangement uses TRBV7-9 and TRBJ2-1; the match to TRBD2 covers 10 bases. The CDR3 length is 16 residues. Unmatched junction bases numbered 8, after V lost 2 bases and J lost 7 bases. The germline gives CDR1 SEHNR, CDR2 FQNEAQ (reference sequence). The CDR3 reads CASSLLAGVPGNEQFF. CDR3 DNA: TGTGCCAGCAGCTTACTAGCGGGAGTCCCGGGGAATGAGCAGTTCTTC.

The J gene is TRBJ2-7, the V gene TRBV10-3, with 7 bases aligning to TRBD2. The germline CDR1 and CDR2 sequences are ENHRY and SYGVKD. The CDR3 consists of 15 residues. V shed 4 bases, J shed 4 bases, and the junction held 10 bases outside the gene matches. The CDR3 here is CAISGDGTTYYEQYF. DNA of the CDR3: TGTGCCATCAGTGGGGATGGGACTACTTATTACGAGCAGTACTTC.

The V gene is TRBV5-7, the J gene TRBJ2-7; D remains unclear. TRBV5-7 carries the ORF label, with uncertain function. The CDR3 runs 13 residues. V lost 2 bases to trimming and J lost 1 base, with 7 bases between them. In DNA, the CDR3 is TGTGCCAGCAGCTTAGGAGAGTCCTACGAGCAGTACTTC. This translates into CASSLGESYEQYF.

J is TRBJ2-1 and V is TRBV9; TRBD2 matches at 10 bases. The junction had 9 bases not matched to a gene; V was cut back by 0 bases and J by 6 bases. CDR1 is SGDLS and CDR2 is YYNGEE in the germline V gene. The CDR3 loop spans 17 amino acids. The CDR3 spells CASSVGASGSYGNEQFF. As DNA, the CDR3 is TGTGCCAGCAGCGTAGGGGCTAGCGGGAGTTACGGCAATGAGCAGTTCTTC.

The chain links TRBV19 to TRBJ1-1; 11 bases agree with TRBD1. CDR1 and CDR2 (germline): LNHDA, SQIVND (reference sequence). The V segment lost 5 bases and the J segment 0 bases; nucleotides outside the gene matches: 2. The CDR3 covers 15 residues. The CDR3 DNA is TGTGCCAGTAGTGTGGGACAGGGGGTGAACACTGAAGCTTTCTTT. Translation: CASSVGQGVNTEAFF.

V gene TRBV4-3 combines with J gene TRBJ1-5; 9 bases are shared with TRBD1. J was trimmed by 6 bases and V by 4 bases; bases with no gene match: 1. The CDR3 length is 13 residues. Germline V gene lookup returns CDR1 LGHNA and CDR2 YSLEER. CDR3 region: CASSRTGVQPQHF. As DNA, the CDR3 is TGCGCCAGCAGCCGGACAGGGGTTCAGCCCCAGCATTTT.

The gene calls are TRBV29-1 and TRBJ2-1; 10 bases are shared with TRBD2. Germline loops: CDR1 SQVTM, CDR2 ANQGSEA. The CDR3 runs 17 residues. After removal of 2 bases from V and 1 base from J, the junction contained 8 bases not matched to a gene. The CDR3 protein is CSVESPRSGRSYNEQFF. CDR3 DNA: TGCAGCGTTGAAAGTCCCCGTAGCGGGAGGTCCTACAATGAGCAGTTCTTC.

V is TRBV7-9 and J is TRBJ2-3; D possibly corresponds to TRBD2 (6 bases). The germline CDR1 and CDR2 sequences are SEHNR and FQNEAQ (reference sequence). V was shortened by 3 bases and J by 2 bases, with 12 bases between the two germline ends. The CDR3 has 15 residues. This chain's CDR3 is CASSLRRADTDTQYF. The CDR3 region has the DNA TGTGCCAGCAGCTTGCGGAGGGCTGACACAGATACGCAGTATTTT.

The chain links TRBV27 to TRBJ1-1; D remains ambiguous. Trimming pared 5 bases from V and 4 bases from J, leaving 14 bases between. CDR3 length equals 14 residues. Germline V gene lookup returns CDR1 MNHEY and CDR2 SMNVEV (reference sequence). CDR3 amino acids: CASSATGIGTEAFF. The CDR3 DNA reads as TGTGCCAGCAGTGCGACGGGGATTGGCACTGAAGCTTTCTTT.

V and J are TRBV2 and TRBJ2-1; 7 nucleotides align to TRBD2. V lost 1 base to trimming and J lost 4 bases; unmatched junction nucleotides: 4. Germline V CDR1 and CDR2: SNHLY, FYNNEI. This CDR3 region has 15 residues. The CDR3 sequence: CASSEGWEGYNEQFF. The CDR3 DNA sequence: TGTGCCAGCAGTGAAGGGTGGGAGGGATACAATGAGCAGTTCTTC.

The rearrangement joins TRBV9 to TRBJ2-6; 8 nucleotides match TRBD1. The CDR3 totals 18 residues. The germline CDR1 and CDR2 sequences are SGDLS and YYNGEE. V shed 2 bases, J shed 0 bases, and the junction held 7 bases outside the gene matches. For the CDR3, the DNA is TGTGCCAGCAGCGTTTCCGGGACAGGCCTCTCTGGGGCCAACGTCCTGACTTTC. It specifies CASSVSGTGLSGANVLTF.

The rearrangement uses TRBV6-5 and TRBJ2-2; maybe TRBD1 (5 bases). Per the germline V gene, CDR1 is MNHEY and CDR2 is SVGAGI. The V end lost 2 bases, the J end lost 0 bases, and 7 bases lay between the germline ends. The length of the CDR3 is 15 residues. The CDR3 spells CASSYTRANTGELFF. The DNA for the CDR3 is TGTGCCAGCAGTTACACCAGGGCGAACACCGGGGAGCTGTTTTTT.

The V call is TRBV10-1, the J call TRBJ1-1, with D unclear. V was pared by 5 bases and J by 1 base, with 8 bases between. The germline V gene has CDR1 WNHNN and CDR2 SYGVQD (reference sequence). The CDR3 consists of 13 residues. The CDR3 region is CASSSTWNTEAFF. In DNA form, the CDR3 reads TGCGCCAGCAGTTCTACTTGGAACACTGAAGCTTTCTTT.

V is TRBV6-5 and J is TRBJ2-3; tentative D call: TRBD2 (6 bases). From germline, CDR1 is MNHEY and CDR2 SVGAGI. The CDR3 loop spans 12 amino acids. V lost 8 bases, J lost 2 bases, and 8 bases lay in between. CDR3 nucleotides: TGTGCCAGCGGGAGGATCACAGATACGCAGTATTTT. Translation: CASGRITDTQYF.

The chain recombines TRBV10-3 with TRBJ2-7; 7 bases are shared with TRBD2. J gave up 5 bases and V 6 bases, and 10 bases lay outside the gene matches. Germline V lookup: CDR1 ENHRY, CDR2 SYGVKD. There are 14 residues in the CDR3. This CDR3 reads CAIRAASGSDEQYF. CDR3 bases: TGTGCCATCAGAGCGGCTAGCGGTTCCGACGAGCAGTACTTC.

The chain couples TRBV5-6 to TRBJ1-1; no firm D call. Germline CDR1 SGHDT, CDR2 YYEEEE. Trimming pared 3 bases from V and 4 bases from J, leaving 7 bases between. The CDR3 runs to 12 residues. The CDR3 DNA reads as TGTGCCAGCAGCTCTCCCCCCACTGAAGCTTTCTTT. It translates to CASSSPPTEAFF. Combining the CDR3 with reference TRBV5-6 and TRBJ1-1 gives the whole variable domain DAGVTQSPTHLIKTRGQQVTLRCSPKSGHDTVSWYQQALGQGPQFIFQYYEEEERQRGNFPDRFSGHQFPNYSSELNVNALLLGDSALYLCASSSPPTEAFFGQGTRLTVV.

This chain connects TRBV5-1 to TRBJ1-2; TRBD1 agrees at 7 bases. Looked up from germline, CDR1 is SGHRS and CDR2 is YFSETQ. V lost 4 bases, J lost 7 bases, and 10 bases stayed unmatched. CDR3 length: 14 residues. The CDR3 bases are TGCGCCAGCAGCAATATTGACAGGGCCGCTGGCTACACCTTC. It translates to CASSNIDRAAGYTF.

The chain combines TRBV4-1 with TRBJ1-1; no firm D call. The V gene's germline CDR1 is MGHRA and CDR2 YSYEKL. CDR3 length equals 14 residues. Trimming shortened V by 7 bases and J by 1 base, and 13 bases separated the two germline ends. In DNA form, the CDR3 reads TGCGCCAGCAACAGATTCGCGGGGAACACTGAAGCTTTCTTT. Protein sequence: CASNRFAGNTEAFF.

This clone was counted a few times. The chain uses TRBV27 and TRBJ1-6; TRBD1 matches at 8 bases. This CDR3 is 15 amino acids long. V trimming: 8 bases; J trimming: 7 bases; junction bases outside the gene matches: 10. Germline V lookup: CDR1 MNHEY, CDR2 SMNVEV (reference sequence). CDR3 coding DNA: TGTGCCAGCCTTCCCCAGGGGGCGCGCAATTCACCCCTCCACTTT. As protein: CASLPQGARNSPLHF.

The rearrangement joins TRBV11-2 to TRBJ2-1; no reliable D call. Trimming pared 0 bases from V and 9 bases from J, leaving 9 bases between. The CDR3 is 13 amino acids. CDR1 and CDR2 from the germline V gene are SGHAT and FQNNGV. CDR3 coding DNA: TGTGCCAGCAGCTTAGATCGAGATACTGAGCAGTTCTTC. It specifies CASSLDRDTEQFF.

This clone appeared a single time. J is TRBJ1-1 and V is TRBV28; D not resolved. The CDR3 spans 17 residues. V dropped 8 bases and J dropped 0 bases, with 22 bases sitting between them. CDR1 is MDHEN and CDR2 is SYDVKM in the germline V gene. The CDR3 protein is CASESQVAAFMNTEAFF. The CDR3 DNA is TGTGCCAGCGAATCTCAGGTTGCTGCTTTCATGAACACTGAAGCTTTCTTT.

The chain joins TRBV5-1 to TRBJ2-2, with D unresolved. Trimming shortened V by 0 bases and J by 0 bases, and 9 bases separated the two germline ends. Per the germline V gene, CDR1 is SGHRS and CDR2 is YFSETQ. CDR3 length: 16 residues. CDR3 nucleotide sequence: TGCGCCAGCAGCTTGGTGTTGCCAGCGAACACCGGGGAGCTGTTTTTT. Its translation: CASSLVLPANTGELFF.

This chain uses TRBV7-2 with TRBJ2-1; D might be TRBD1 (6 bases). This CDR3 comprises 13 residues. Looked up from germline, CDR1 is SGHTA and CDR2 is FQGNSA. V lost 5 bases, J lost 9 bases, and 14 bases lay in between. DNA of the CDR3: TGTGCCAGCAGCAAAACAGGGTTCGGTGAGCAGTTCTTC. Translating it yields CASSKTGFGEQFF.